This T cell receptor (beta chain) was retrieved from a study of breast tumors, draining lymph nodes, adjacent tissues. The study, taken as a whole, reports: Tumor and nontumor repertoires were significantly more similar in luminal-like than in basal-like breast cancer.

This clonotype was found once. Its specificity is not known. Samples came from axillary lymph nodes draining the breast cancer. TCRdb reprocessed the multiplex PCR reads with MiXCR, giving one entry per CDR3 protein. The table has approximately 180,000 distinct CDR3 sequences, about 30% seen once; the top ten hold approximately 3.9%. The receptor's source is a female donor with breast cancer. Some clones in this sample may be carry-over from other donors' samples. The sample was axillary lymph node tissue.

CDR3 DNA: TGTGCCATCAGTGGTCGGGCGGGAGGTGAAAAACTGTTTTTT. It translates to CAISGRAGGEKLFF. The genes are TRBV10-3 and TRBJ1-4; unclear D gene. Between the trimmed V and J ends, which lost 4 bases and 7 bases, there was a span of 13 bases. CDR1 ENHRY and CDR2 SYGVKD come from the germline V gene. The CDR3 covers 14 residues.